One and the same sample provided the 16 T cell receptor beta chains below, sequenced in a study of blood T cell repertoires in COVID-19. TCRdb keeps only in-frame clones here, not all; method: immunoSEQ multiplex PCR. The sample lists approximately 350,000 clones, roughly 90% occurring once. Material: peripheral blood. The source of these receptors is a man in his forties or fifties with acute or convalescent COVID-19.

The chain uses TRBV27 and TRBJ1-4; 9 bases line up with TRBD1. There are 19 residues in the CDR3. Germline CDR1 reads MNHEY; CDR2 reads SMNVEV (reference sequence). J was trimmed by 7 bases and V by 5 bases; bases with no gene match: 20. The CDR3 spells CASSPVYSGQGTWGEKLFF. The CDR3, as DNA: TGTGCCAGCAGTCCCGTATATAGCGGACAGGGGACATGGGGTGAAAAACTGTTTTTT.

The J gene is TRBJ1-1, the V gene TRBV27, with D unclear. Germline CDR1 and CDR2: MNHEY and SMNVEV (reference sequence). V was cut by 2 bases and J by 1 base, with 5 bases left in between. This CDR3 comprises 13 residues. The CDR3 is CASSLLSNTEAFF. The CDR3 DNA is TGTGCCAGCAGTTTACTGTCGAACACTGAAGCTTTCTTT.

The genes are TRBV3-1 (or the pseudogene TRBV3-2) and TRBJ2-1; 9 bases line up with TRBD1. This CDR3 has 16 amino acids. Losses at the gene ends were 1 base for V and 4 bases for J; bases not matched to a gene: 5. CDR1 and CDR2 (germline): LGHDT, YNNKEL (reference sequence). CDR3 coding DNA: TGTGCCAGCAGCCAAGTCAGGGGACAGGGATACAATGAGCAGTTCTTC. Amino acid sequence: CASSQVRGQGYNEQFF.

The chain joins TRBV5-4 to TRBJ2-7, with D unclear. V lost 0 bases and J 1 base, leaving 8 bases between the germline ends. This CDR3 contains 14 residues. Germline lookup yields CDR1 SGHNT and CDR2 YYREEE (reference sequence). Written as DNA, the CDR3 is TGTGCCAGCAGCTTGGATCCCGGGTCCTACGAGCAGTACTTC. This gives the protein CASSLDPGSYEQYF.

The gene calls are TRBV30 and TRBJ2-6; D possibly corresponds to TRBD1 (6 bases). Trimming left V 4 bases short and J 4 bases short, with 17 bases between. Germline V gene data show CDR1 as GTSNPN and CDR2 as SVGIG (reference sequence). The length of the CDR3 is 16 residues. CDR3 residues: CAWTLGVGAGANVLTF. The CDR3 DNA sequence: TGTGCCTGGACTCTGGGCGTGGGGGCAGGGGCCAACGTCCTGACTTTC.

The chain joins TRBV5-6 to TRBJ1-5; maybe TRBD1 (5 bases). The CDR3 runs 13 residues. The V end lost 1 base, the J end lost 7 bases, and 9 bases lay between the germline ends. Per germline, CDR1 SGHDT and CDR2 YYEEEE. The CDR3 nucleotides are TGTGCCAGCAGCTTGCGGGGGGAGCAGCCCCAGCATTTT. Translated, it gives CASSLRGEQPQHF.

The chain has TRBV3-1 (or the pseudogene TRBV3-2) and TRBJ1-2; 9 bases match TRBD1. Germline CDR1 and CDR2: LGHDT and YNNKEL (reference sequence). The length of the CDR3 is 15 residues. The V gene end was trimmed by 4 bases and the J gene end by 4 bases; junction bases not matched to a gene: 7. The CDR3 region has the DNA TGTGCCAGCAGCCCCCGGGACAGGGTGGTCTATGGCTACACCTTC. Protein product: CASSPRDRVVYGYTF.

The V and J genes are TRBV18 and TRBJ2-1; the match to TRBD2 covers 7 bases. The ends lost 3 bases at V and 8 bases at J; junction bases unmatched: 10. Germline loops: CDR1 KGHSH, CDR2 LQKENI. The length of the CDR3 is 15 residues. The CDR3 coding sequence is TGTGCCAGCTCACCGGGGGGGGACTCCCAGGATGAGCAGTTCTTC. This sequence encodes CASSPGGDSQDEQFF.

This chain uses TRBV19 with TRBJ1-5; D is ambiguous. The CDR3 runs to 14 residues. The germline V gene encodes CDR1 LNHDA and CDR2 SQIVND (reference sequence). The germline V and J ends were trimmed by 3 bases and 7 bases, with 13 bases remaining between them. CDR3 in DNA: TGTGCCAGTAGTATTCGGGGAGATACCCAGCCCCAGCATTTT. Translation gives CASSIRGDTQPQHF. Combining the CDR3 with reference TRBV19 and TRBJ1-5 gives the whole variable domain DGGITQSPKYLFRKEGQNVTLSCEQNLNHDAMYWYRQDPGQGLRLIYYSQIVNDFQKGDIAEGYSVSREKKESFPLTVTSAQKNPTAFYLCASSIRGDTQPQHFGDGTRLSIL.

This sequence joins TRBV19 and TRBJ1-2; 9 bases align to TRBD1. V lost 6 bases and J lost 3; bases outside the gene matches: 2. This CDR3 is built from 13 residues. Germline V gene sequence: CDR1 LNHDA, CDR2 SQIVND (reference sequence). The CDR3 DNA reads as TGTGCCAGTAGCAGGGACAGGGACTATGGCTACACCTTC. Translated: CASSRDRDYGYTF.

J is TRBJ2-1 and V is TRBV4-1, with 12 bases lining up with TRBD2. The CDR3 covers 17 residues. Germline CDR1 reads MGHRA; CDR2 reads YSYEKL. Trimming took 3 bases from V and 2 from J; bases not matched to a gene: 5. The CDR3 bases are TGCGCCAGCAGCCACCTTGGGACTAGCGGGCCCTACAATGAGCAGTTCTTC. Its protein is CASSHLGTSGPYNEQFF.

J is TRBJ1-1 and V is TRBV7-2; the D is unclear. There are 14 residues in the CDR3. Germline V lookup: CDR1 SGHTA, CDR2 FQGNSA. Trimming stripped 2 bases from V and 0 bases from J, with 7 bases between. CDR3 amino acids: CASSLLGLNTEAFF. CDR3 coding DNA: TGTGCCAGCAGCTTACTGGGCTTGAACACTGAAGCTTTCTTT.

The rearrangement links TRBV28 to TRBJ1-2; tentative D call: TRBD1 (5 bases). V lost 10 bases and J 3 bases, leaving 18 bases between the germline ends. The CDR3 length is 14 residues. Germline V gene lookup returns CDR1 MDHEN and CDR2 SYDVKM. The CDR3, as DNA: TGTGCCACTTCGGACATCGGAGCCTACTATGGCTACACCTTC. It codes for CATSDIGAYYGYTF.

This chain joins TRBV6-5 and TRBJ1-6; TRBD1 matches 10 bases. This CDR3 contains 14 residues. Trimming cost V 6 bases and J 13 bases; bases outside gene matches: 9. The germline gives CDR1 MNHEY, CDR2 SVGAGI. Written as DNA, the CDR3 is TGTGCCAGCAGCCTACGACAGGGGGCATTCCCCCTCCACTTT. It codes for CASSLRQGAFPLHF.

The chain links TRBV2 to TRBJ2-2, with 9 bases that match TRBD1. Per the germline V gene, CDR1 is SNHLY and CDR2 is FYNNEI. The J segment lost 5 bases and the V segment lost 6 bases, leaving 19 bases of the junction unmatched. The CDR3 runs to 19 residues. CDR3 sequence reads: CASSRSRQGEDQMTGELFF. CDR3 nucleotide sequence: TGTGCCAGCAGCCGGAGCCGACAGGGGGAAGATCAGATGACCGGGGAGCTGTTTTTT.

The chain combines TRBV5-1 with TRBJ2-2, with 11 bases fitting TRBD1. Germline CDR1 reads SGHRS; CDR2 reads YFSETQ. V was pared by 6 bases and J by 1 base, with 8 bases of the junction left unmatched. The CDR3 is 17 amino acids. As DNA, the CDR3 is TGCGCCAGCACACAGCCCGGGACAGGGGGGAACACCGGGGAGCTGTTTTTT. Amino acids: CASTQPGTGGNTGELFF. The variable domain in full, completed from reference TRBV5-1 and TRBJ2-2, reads KAGVTQTPRYLIKTRGQQVTLSCSPISGHRSVSWYQQTPGQGLQFLFEYFSETQRNKGNFPGRFSGRQFSNSRSEMNVSTLELGDSALYLCASTQPGTGGNTGELFFGEGSRLTVL.